A single sample gave rise to the 31 T cell receptor beta chains below, sequenced in a study of T cell changes during pregnancy in multiple sclerosis. Profiling relied on immunoSEQ multiplex PCR, and the TCRdb table lists in-frame clones only, not all of them. The sample carries tens of thousands of clones, 92% recorded once. The specimen comprised CD4+ T cells from peripheral blood mononuclear cells, sampled after pregnancy. The origin of the receptors is a female donor with multiple sclerosis, enrolled in a pregnancy study.

The rearrangement links TRBV28 to TRBJ2-3; 7 bases agree with TRBD1. Losses at the gene ends were 4 bases for V and 1 base for J; bases not matched to a gene: 14. The CDR3 is 18 residues long. Germline V lookup: CDR1 MDHEN, CDR2 SYDVKM. CDR3 DNA sequence: TGTGCCAGCAGTTCACTCACCGGGACAGCCGTAGGCACAGATACGCAGTATTTT. Its translation: CASSSLTGTAVGTDTQYF.

This chain connects TRBV6-6 to TRBJ1-5, with 9 bases aligning to TRBD1. The germline gives CDR1 MNHNY, CDR2 SVGAGI (reference sequence). After removal of 5 bases from V and 1 base from J, the junction contained 3 bases not matched to a gene. The CDR3 covers 15 residues. The CDR3 loop reads CASSGTGTSNQPQHF. In DNA form, the CDR3 reads TGTGCCAGCAGTGGGACAGGGACCAGCAATCAGCCCCAGCATTTT.

This clone came up once. The CDR3 sequence: CASSEVGGGQGRTEAFF. Here the CDR3 DNA reads TGTGCCAGCAGTGAAGTTGGGGGGGGACAGGGCCGAACTGAAGCTTTCTTT. The V and J genes are TRBV6-1 and TRBJ1-1, with TRBD1 matching over 9 bases. CDR1 and CDR2 (germline): MNHNS, SASEGT. V gave up 1 base and J gave up 5 bases; unmatched junction bases: 11. The CDR3 consists of 17 residues.

The gene calls are TRBV5-1 and TRBJ1-4; 11 nucleotides line up with TRBD1. Losses at the gene ends were 4 bases for V and 8 bases for J; bases not matched to a gene: 7. The germline gives CDR1 SGHRS, CDR2 YFSETQ. The CDR3 is made up of 15 amino acids. The CDR3 DNA sequence: TGCGCCAGCAGCAGGACAGGGGGCTTAGAGGAAAAACTGTTTTTT. Amino acids: CASSRTGGLEEKLFF.

The gene calls are TRBV5-1 and TRBJ2-7; TRBD1 matches at 8 bases. There are 12 residues in the CDR3. After removal of 3 bases from V and 9 bases from J, the junction contained 5 bases not matched to a gene. From germline, CDR1 is SGHRS and CDR2 YFSETQ. CDR3 amino acids: CASSSTGDWQYF. CDR3 in DNA: TGCGCCAGCAGCTCGACAGGGGACTGGCAGTACTTC.

V usage is TRBV28 and J usage is TRBJ2-2, with TRBD2 identical over 10 bases. CDR1 and CDR2 (germline): MDHEN, SYDVKM. The CDR3 length is 17 residues. V dropped 7 bases and J dropped 8; count of bases not matched to a gene: 16. The CDR3, as DNA: TGTGCCAGCACCCCCTCTGGGGTTAGCGGGAGGACAGGGGAGCTGTTTTTT. Protein: CASTPSGVSGRTGELFF.

The CDR3 DNA reads TGTGCCATCAGTGATAACAGGGGGCTTCTACGTCAGCCCCAGCATTTT. It encodes CAISDNRGLLRQPQHF. The V gene is TRBV10-3, the J gene TRBJ1-5, with 9 bases matching TRBD1. The CDR3 contains 16 residues. Germline CDR1 reads ENHRY; CDR2 reads SYGVKD. J gave up 6 bases and V 3 bases, and 9 bases lay outside the gene matches.

The genes are TRBV29-1 and TRBJ2-1, with 8 bases aligning to TRBD2. The CDR3 length is 15 residues. CDR1 and CDR2 from the germline V gene are SQVTM and ANQGSEA. Trimming removed 6 bases from V and 7 bases from J; junction bases left unmatched: 14. The CDR3 protein is CSVAAGAGVGNEQFF. CDR3 in DNA: TGCAGCGTCGCCGCAGGAGCGGGGGTAGGGAATGAGCAGTTCTTC.

This chain links TRBV4-3 with TRBJ1-1, with D maybe TRBD1 (5 bases). The CDR3 contains 15 residues. Looked up from germline, CDR1 is LGHNA and CDR2 is YSLEER. The V end lost 0 bases, the J end lost 11 bases, and 19 bases lay between the germline ends. CDR3 residues: CASSQERGQGIGAFF. The CDR3 DNA reads as TGCGCCAGCAGCCAAGAACGAGGACAAGGTATCGGGGCTTTCTTT.

The rearrangement joins TRBV5-1 to TRBJ1-1; D perhaps matches TRBD1 (6 bases). Deletions cut 0 bases from V and 4 bases from J, with 13 bases between. CDR3 length equals 15 residues. Germline V gene lookup returns CDR1 SGHRS and CDR2 YFSETQ. The CDR3 coding sequence is TGCGCCAGCAGCTTGGGGGACATGGTAGGCACTGAAGCTTTCTTT. This sequence encodes CASSLGDMVGTEAFF.

This clone is a singleton in its sample. The V gene is TRBV18, the J gene TRBJ2-1; no firm D call. V was clipped by 2 bases and J by 0 bases, with 11 bases between them. The CDR3 totals 16 residues. Looked up from germline, CDR1 is KGHSH and CDR2 is LQKENI. CDR3 loop: CASSPSQTGSYNEQFF. CDR3 in DNA: TGTGCCAGCTCACCATCTCAAACTGGCTCCTACAATGAGCAGTTCTTC.

The chain couples TRBV6-1 to TRBJ2-7; D possibly corresponds to TRBD2 (7 bases). Germline loops: CDR1 MNHNS, CDR2 SASEGT. The CDR3 is made up of 14 amino acids. Trimming removed 6 bases at V and 3 bases at J, with 15 bases between. In DNA form, the CDR3 reads TGTGCCAGCAGGGTAGGGGGGGCCAACTACGAGCAGTACTTC. Encoded protein: CASRVGGANYEQYF.

J is TRBJ2-4 and V is TRBV7-9; TRBD1 matches at 7 bases. This CDR3 comprises 18 residues. Losses at the gene ends were 2 bases for V and 3 bases for J; bases not matched to a gene: 13. Germline CDR1 is SEHNR and CDR2 is FQNEAQ (reference sequence). The CDR3, as DNA: TGTGCCAGCAGCTTAACAGGGGTCGGGTTTTCTGGCAAAAACATTCAGTACTTC. This sequence encodes CASSLTGVGFSGKNIQYF.

The chain carries TRBV27 and TRBJ2-7; 10 bases are shared with TRBD1. The CDR3 runs 15 residues. J gave up 7 bases and V 2 bases, and 8 bases lay outside the gene matches. The germline V gene has CDR1 MNHEY and CDR2 SMNVEV (reference sequence). CDR3: CASSLTPGQGTEQYF. The CDR3 DNA reads TGTGCCAGCAGTTTAACACCGGGACAGGGGACTGAGCAGTACTTC.

This clone was detected once. The CDR3 nucleotides are TGTGCTAGTGGCCTGGAGCTGGGTGCTAACTATGGCTACACCTTC. Protein sequence: CASGLELGANYGYTF. The rearrangement uses TRBV12-5 and TRBJ1-2; D call uncertain. V was shortened by 6 bases and J by 0 bases, with 14 bases between the two germline ends. Looked up from germline, CDR1 is LGHNT and CDR2 is FRNRAP. The CDR3 spans 15 residues.

This chain connects TRBV6-6 to TRBJ1-2; D unclear. Germline-derived CDR1 and CDR2 are MNHNY and SVGAGI (reference sequence). The CDR3 spans 14 residues. The germline V and J ends were trimmed by 0 bases and 1 base, with 6 bases remaining between them. CDR3 protein: CASSYSELNYGYTF. The CDR3 bases are TGTGCCAGCAGTTACTCGGAGCTTAACTATGGCTACACCTTC.

The chain carries TRBV2 and TRBJ2-5; 7 nucleotides agree with TRBD1. TRBJ2-7 explains the end of the DNA better; the J call may be wrong. The length of the CDR3 is 16 residues. Germline CDR1 is SNHLY and CDR2 is FYNNEI. For the CDR3, the DNA is TGTGCCAGCACCACGACGAAGGGACAGAGCTCCTACGAGCAGTACTTC. It specifies CASTTTKGQSSYEQYF.

The chain carries TRBV7-3 and TRBJ2-3; 11 bases agree with TRBD1. J was trimmed by 3 bases and V by 2 bases; bases with no gene match: 7. Germline V gene data show CDR1 as SGHTA and CDR2 as FQGTGA. The CDR3 extends over 17 amino acids. CDR3 in DNA: TGTGCCAGCAGCTTAGGAGTTGGGACAGGGGGAACAGATACGCAGTATTTT. Translation gives CASSLGVGTGGTDTQYF.

The chain is built from TRBV11-2 and TRBJ1-1; 7 bases line up with TRBD1. CDR3 length equals 16 residues. Germline CDR1 reads SGHAT; CDR2 reads FQNNGV. Germline trimming cut 5 bases from V and 2 bases from J; bases unmatched to any gene: 11. The CDR3 sequence: CASSRGQALINTEAFF. The CDR3 DNA sequence: TGTGCCAGCAGCCGCGGACAGGCGCTTATAAACACTGAAGCTTTCTTT. Full variable domain (remainder filled in from reference TRBV11-2 and TRBJ1-1): EAGVAQSPRYKIIEKRQSVAFWCNPISGHATLYWYQQILGQGPKLLIQFQNNGVVDDSQLPKDRFSAERLKGVDSTLKIQPAKLEDSAVYLCASSRGQALINTEAFFGQGTRLTVV.

V is TRBV19 and J is TRBJ2-1; 8 bases align to TRBD2. The J segment lost 7 bases and the V segment lost 3 bases, leaving 11 bases of the junction unmatched. The CDR3 covers 16 residues. The V gene's germline CDR1 is LNHDA and CDR2 SQIVND (reference sequence). The CDR3 nucleotides are TGTGCCAGTAGTATTTTAGGGACTAGAGGGCCGAATGAGCAGTTCTTC. Its translation is CASSILGTRGPNEQFF.

The chain combines TRBV11-3 with TRBJ2-1; 8 nucleotides align to TRBD2. The ends lost 1 base at V and 3 bases at J; junction bases unmatched: 2. The V gene's germline CDR1 is SGHNT and CDR2 YENEEA. The CDR3 sequence is 15 residues long. The DNA of the CDR3 is TGTGCCAGCAGCTTAGGGGCGGGGGGCTACAATGAGCAGTTCTTC. It yields the protein CASSLGAGGYNEQFF.

This chain joins TRBV7-9 and TRBJ1-1, with 9 positions matching TRBD1. The CDR3 covers 16 residues. J gave up 1 base and V 0 bases, and 3 bases lay outside the gene matches. Germline V CDR1 and CDR2: SEHNR, FQNEAQ (reference sequence). The CDR3 spells CASSLALTGGNTEAFF. The CDR3 DNA is TGTGCCAGCAGCTTAGCTTTGACAGGGGGGAACACTGAAGCTTTCTTT.

The gene calls are TRBV19 and TRBJ2-7; the D gene is possibly TRBD2 (6 bases). Per the germline V gene, CDR1 is LNHDA and CDR2 is SQIVND (reference sequence). The CDR3 totals 15 residues. V was cut by 4 bases and J by 0 bases, with 13 bases left in between. The CDR3 here is CASSRGDVSSYEQYF. The CDR3 DNA reads as TGTGCCAGTAGTAGGGGGGACGTGAGCTCCTACGAGCAGTACTTC.

The rearrangement uses TRBV6-6 and TRBJ2-3, with D maybe TRBD1 (5 bases). The germline V and J ends were trimmed by 2 bases and 6 bases, with 12 bases remaining between them. CDR1 and CDR2 (germline): MNHNY, SVGAGI (reference sequence). This CDR3 region has 14 residues. The CDR3: CASSYPPRDDTQYF. The CDR3 DNA is TGTGCCAGCAGTTACCCCCCCAGGGATGATACGCAGTATTTT.

This clone has a single count. The rearrangement joins TRBV29-1 to TRBJ2-5; tentatively, D is TRBD1 (5 bases). The V end was cut by 6 bases, the J end by 4 bases, with 18 bases between. This CDR3 has 14 amino acids. Germline V lookup: CDR1 SQVTM, CDR2 ANQGSEA. CDR3 coding DNA: TGCAGCGTCCTTCGCCACAGGCTAGGAGAGACCCAGTACTTC. Encoded protein: CSVLRHRLGETQYF. Combining the CDR3 with reference TRBV29-1 and TRBJ2-5 gives the whole variable domain SAVISQKPSRDICQRGTSLTIQCQVDSQVTMMFWYRQQPGQSLTLIATANQGSEATYESGFVIDKFPISRPNLTFSTLTVSNMSPEDSSIYLCSVLRHRLGETQYFGPGTRLLVL.

The V call is TRBV29-1, the J call TRBJ1-2; TRBD1 matches 7 bases. The CDR3 runs to 15 residues. The V gene's germline CDR1 is SQVTM and CDR2 ANQGSEA. Trimming removed 7 bases from V and 3 bases from J; junction bases left unmatched: 14. The CDR3 here is CSANKQGDQDYGYTF. The CDR3 DNA reads as TGCAGCGCAAATAAGCAGGGGGATCAGGACTATGGCTACACCTTC.

This chain links TRBV11-3 with TRBJ2-1, with TRBD2 matching 10 bases. There are 15 residues in the CDR3. J gave up 4 bases and V 5 bases, and 5 bases lay outside the gene matches. CDR1 and CDR2 (germline): SGHNT, YENEEA. As DNA, the CDR3 is TGTGCCAGCAGCCGCGGGACTAGCGAGTACAATGAGCAGTTCTTC. It is translated as CASSRGTSEYNEQFF.

CDR3 in amino acids: CASSPLAGGSNEQFF. As DNA, the CDR3 is TGTGCCAGCAGTCCCCTAGCGGGAGGGAGCAATGAGCAGTTCTTC. This chain links TRBV28 with TRBJ2-1, with TRBD2 matching 12 bases. V lost 5 bases to trimming and J lost 6 bases; unmatched junction nucleotides: 5. CDR1 MDHEN and CDR2 SYDVKM come from the germline V gene. The CDR3 has 15 amino acids. The full variable domain, its missing parts supplied by reference TRBV28 and TRBJ2-1, is DVKVTQSSRYLVKRTGEKVFLECVQDMDHENMFWYRQDPGLGLRLIYFSYDVKMKEKGDIPEGYSVSREKKERFSLILESASTNQTSMYLCASSPLAGGSNEQFFGPGTRLTVL.

The chain's CDR3 is CASSVELAGGPRDEQFF. DNA of the CDR3: TGTGCCAGCAGCGTAGAACTAGCGGGGGGGCCTAGGGATGAGCAGTTCTTC. The chain couples TRBV9 to TRBJ2-1; 13 bases fit TRBD2. This CDR3 is 17 amino acids long. The V and J ends lost 0 bases and 8 bases, in that order; junction bases with no gene match: 8. Per the germline V gene, CDR1 is SGDLS and CDR2 is YYNGEE.

The genes are TRBV6-4 and TRBJ2-3; TRBD2 aligns across 11 bases. Looked up from germline, CDR1 is MRHNA and CDR2 is SNTAGT. This CDR3 has 17 amino acids. Germline trimming cut 3 bases from V and 5 bases from J; bases unmatched to any gene: 10. The CDR3 sequence: CASSETSGGLRGDTQYF. DNA for the CDR3: TGTGCCAGCAGTGAAACTAGCGGGGGCCTGCGGGGAGATACGCAGTATTTT.

The CDR3 bases are TGTGCCAGCGGAGAGTTGGGAGATTATAGCAATCAGCCCCAGCATTTT. Translated, it gives CASGELGDYSNQPQHF. This chain uses TRBV6-6 with TRBJ1-5, with unresolved D. Germline CDR1 MNHNY, CDR2 SVGAGI (reference sequence). The CDR3 sequence is 16 residues long. The V end was cut by 8 bases, the J end by 0 bases, with 17 bases between.